One and the same sample provided the 25 T cell receptor beta chains below, sequenced in a study of identical twins. TCRdb ran MiXCR on the 5' RACE reads and lists one entry per CDR3 protein. The sample lists 450,000 to 600,000 distinct CDR3 sequences; around 20% were seen once. The same sample was also used in a study of yellow fever vaccine responses in identical twins.

Sequencing was done on a sample of CD4+ T cells sorted from blood. These receptors were collected from a woman younger than 35 in good health.

A few counts support this clonotype. V usage is TRBV5-1 and J usage is TRBJ1-1; 8 positions match TRBD1. The CDR3 spans 13 residues. Germline V CDR1 and CDR2: SGHRS, YFSETQ. The J segment lost 5 bases and the V segment lost 4 bases, leaving 4 bases of the junction unmatched. CDR3 sequence reads: CASSIDRGTEAFF. CDR3 nucleotides: TGCGCCAGCAGCATCGACAGGGGAACTGAAGCTTTCTTT.

This clonotype was seen a handful of times. One end of the junction fails to match germline, which may point to a read error. The rearrangement links TRBV6-1 to TRBJ1-5; a weak D match, TRBD1 (5 bases). Germline V CDR1 and CDR2: MNHNS, SASEGT. The CDR3 length is 14 residues. CDR3 bases: TGTGCCAGCAGGGAAGTCGGGGCCAATCAGCCCCAGCATTTT. Its translation: CASREVGANQPQHF.

V usage is TRBV4-1 and J usage is TRBJ2-5, with 9 bases that match TRBD2. The CDR3 extends over 16 amino acids. CDR1 and CDR2 (germline): MGHRA, YSYEKL. V lost 2 bases to trimming and J lost 3 bases; unmatched junction nucleotides: 7. The CDR3 bases are TGCGCCAGCAGCCAACTGGGACTAGCTTCGGAAGAGACCCAGTACTTC. It encodes CASSQLGLASEETQYF.

This rearrangement joins TRBV7-8 to TRBJ2-2, with 8 bases that match TRBD2. V was pared by 1 base and J by 1 base, with 2 bases of the junction left unmatched. Germline CDR1 is SGHVS and CDR2 is FQNEAQ. The CDR3 runs to 16 residues. The CDR3 region is CASSLELAVNTGELFF. As DNA, the CDR3 is TGTGCCAGCAGCTTAGAACTAGCGGTGAACACCGGGGAGCTGTTTTTT.

This clonotype was seen a few times. This chain links TRBV2 with TRBJ2-6, with TRBD1 identical over 7 bases. From germline, CDR1 is SNHLY and CDR2 FYNNEI. The CDR3 extends over 16 amino acids. V lost 1 base to trimming and J lost 2 bases; unmatched junction nucleotides: 2. The CDR3 loop is CASSEGGTAGANVLTF. The CDR3 region has the DNA TGTGCCAGCAGTGAAGGGGGGACAGCTGGGGCCAACGTCCTGACTTTC.

The chain employs TRBV5-1 and TRBJ1-5, with 8 bases fitting TRBD1. This CDR3 comprises 15 residues. V lost 4 bases to trimming and J lost 5 bases; unmatched junction nucleotides: 8. The germline V gene has CDR1 SGHRS and CDR2 YFSETQ. The CDR3 DNA is TGCGCCAGCAGCCCCGGGACAGGAGGCTATCAGCCCCAGCATTTT. Encoded protein: CASSPGTGGYQPQHF.

This clonotype showed up many times. The J gene is TRBJ1-5, the V gene TRBV5-1; 8 nucleotides match TRBD1. Germline V gene sequence: CDR1 SGHRS, CDR2 YFSETQ. With 0 bases clipped from V and 4 bases from J, the junction kept 3 bases outside the gene matches. This CDR3 spans 15 amino acids. The CDR3 sequence is CASSLDGQGNQPQHF. CDR3 in DNA: TGCGCCAGCAGCTTGGATGGACAGGGAAATCAGCCCCAGCATTTT.

This clonotype occurred a few times. The rearrangement links TRBV6-2 or TRBV6-3 to TRBJ1-1, with TRBD1 identical over 11 bases. Germline CDR1 is MNHEY and CDR2 is SVGEGT. This CDR3 has 18 residues. With V trimmed by 4 bases and J by 4 bases, 14 bases remained unmatched. The DNA of the CDR3 is TGTGCCAGCAGTTTCCCGGGACAGGGGGTCCGGACCCTCACTGAAGCTTTCTTT. Protein product: CASSFPGQGVRTLTEAFF.

This clonotype was seen a handful of times. The chain couples TRBV24-1 to TRBJ2-1; 12 nucleotides line up with TRBD2. There are 16 residues in the CDR3. V lost 4 bases, J lost 6 bases, and 6 bases stayed unmatched. Germline CDR1 KGHDR, CDR2 SFDVKD. CDR3 bases: TGTGCCACCAGTGACACCTCGACTAGCGGGAGCAATGAGCAGTTCTTC. It codes for CATSDTSTSGSNEQFF.

The chain uses TRBV5-1 and TRBJ2-7; D not resolved. In germline, CDR1 is SGHRS, CDR2 YFSETQ. V lost 5 bases and J lost 5, with 14 bases in between. The CDR3 totals 13 residues. The CDR3 DNA reads TGCGCCAGCAGTTGGTCCCCCGGCCACGAGCAGTACTTC. Amino acids: CASSWSPGHEQYF.

The rearrangement uses TRBV20-1 and TRBJ1-5, with 7 positions matching TRBD1. Per the germline V gene, CDR1 is DFQATT and CDR2 is SNEGSKA (reference sequence). CDR3 length: 15 amino acids. Unmatched junction bases numbered 8, after V lost 5 bases and J lost 1 base. The CDR3 protein is CSAWVRGASNQPQHF. CDR3 sequence (DNA): TGCAGTGCTTGGGTCAGGGGGGCAAGCAATCAGCCCCAGCATTTT.

In this sample, this clonotype turned up a few times. The chain recombines TRBV14 with TRBJ2-7; no clear D gene. This CDR3 has 14 residues. From germline, CDR1 is SGHDN and CDR2 FVKESK. The V and J ends lost 3 bases and 1 base respectively, with 10 bases between them. CDR3 nucleotides: TGTGCCAGCAGCCACGGGTTGGGGTCCTACGAGCAGTACGTC. The encoded protein is CASSHGLGSYEQYV.

The rearrangement uses TRBV28 and TRBJ2-1, with a possible D match to TRBD2 (6 bases). Germline loops: CDR1 MDHEN, CDR2 SYDVKM. The CDR3 consists of 16 residues. V lost 0 bases and J 3 bases, leaving 12 bases between the germline ends. CDR3 amino acids: CASSLWVAGSYNEQFF. Written as DNA, the CDR3 is TGTGCCAGCAGTTTATGGGTTGCGGGAAGCTACAATGAGCAGTTCTTC. Full variable domain (rest looked up from reference TRBV28 and TRBJ2-1): DVKVTQSSRYLVKRTGEKVFLECVQDMDHENMFWYRQDPGLGLRLIYFSYDVKMKEKGDIPEGYSVSREKKERFSLILESASTNQTSMYLCASSLWVAGSYNEQFFGPGTRLTVL.

The V gene is TRBV6-5, the J gene TRBJ2-1; 7 bases match TRBD2. Trimming cost V 2 bases and J 9 bases; bases outside gene matches: 7. The CDR3 totals 14 residues. Germline V gene data show CDR1 as MNHEY and CDR2 as SVGAGI. Here the CDR3 reads CASSYGGGISEQFF. The CDR3 nucleotides are TGTGCCAGCAGTTACGGGGGGGGGATAAGTGAGCAGTTCTTC.

This chain connects TRBV28 to TRBJ2-5; weak D call: TRBD2 (5 bases). V lost 6 bases to trimming and J lost 2 bases, with 22 bases between them. The CDR3 covers 17 residues. Germline lookup yields CDR1 MDHEN and CDR2 SYDVKM. The CDR3 loop reads CASRQPPGRRGQETQYF. CDR3 coding DNA: TGTGCCAGCAGGCAACCCCCGGGCCGAAGAGGGCAAGAGACCCAGTACTTC. The complete variable domain, with remaining parts taken from reference TRBV28 and TRBJ2-5, reads DVKVTQSSRYLVKRTGEKVFLECVQDMDHENMFWYRQDPGLGLRLIYFSYDVKMKEKGDIPEGYSVSREKKERFSLILESASTNQTSMYLCASRQPPGRRGQETQYFGPGTRLLVL.

This clonotype has at least ten counts. The chain uses TRBV12-3 or TRBV12-4 and TRBJ2-1; D might be TRBD2 (5 bases). V was shortened by 5 bases and J by 7 bases, with 21 bases between the two germline ends. The CDR3 is 16 residues long. CDR3 sequence reads: CASSPLGPPPGNEQFF. CDR3 DNA sequence: TGTGCCAGCAGTCCCCTCGGCCCCCCGCCGGGAAATGAGCAGTTCTTC.

In this sample, this clonotype turned up a few times. The J gene is TRBJ1-1, the V gene TRBV20-1; D is perhaps TRBD1 (6 bases). Germline lookup yields CDR1 DFQATT and CDR2 SNEGSKA (reference sequence). V lost 3 bases and J 6 bases, leaving 11 bases between the germline ends. The CDR3 extends over 12 amino acids. This CDR3 is CSASTGSPEAFF. The CDR3 DNA follows: TGCAGTGCTAGCACAGGGTCGCCTGAAGCTTTCTTT.

This clonotype was picked up a small number of times. The CDR3 region is CSARSIVGGRDTQYF. The CDR3 nucleotides are TGCAGTGCTAGGTCGATTGTAGGGGGAAGAGATACGCAGTATTTT. The V call is TRBV20-1, the J call TRBJ2-3, with D possibly being TRBD1 (6 bases). This CDR3 is 15 amino acids long. Germline lookup yields CDR1 DFQATT and CDR2 SNEGSKA (reference sequence). The V end was cut by 3 bases, the J end by 5 bases, with 18 bases between.

This chain connects TRBV20-1 to TRBJ2-1, with 8 bases lining up with TRBD2. With V trimmed by 3 bases and J by 5 bases, 12 bases remained unmatched. Germline V gives CDR1 DFQATT, CDR2 SNEGSKA (reference sequence). This CDR3 spans 16 amino acids. The CDR3 nucleotides read TGCAGTGCTAGTGATCTCCCGGGACTAGTCGACAATGAGCAGTTCTTC. The encoded protein is CSASDLPGLVDNEQFF.

In regard to this clonotype: This may be a read error, as it is one base from a much larger clone. This chain joins TRBV3-1 and TRBJ2-2, with D possibly matching TRBD1 (6 bases). The CDR3 length is 15 residues. Germline V gene data show CDR1 as LGHDT and CDR2 as YNNKEL (reference sequence). CDR3 sequence reads: CANSQGGSNTGELFF. The CDR3 nucleotides are TGTGCCAACAGCCAAGGGGGATCGAACACCGGGGAGCTGTTTTTT. The full variable domain, rest sourced from reference TRBV3-1 and TRBJ2-2, is DTAVSQTPKYLVTQMGNDKSIKCEQNLGHDTMYWYKQDSKKFLKIMFSYNNKELIINETVPNRFSPKSPDKAHLNLHINSLELGDSAVYFCANSQGGSNTGELFFGEGSRLTVL.

The chain links TRBV7-2 to TRBJ2-5; possible D gene TRBD2, 6 bases. V was shortened by 1 base and J by 1 base, with 13 bases between the two germline ends. The CDR3 runs 16 residues. From germline, CDR1 is SGHTA and CDR2 FQGNSA. The CDR3 protein is CASSLGRWGVQETQYF. The DNA for the CDR3 is TGTGCCAGCAGCTTAGGTCGATGGGGGGTCCAAGAGACCCAGTACTTC.

The chain links TRBV3-1 to TRBJ2-5, with 10 bases aligning to TRBD2. The CDR3 sequence is 17 residues long. Trimming removed 2 bases from V and 5 bases from J; junction bases left unmatched: 11. Germline values: CDR1 LGHDT, CDR2 YNNKEL (reference sequence). The CDR3 loop reads CASSQPAGTSARETQYF. The DNA of the CDR3 is TGTGCCAGCAGCCAACCCGCCGGGACTAGCGCTCGGGAGACCCAGTACTTC.

The sample holds a few counts of this clonotype. This chain links TRBV10-2 with TRBJ2-3; 10 bases fit TRBD2. CDR3 length: 16 amino acids. V shed 2 bases, J shed 7 bases, and the junction held 9 bases outside the gene matches. Germline CDR1 reads WSHSY; CDR2 reads SAAADI. The CDR3 DNA reads as TGCGCCAGCAGTGAGCCAAGCGGGGGGGAGAGATATACGCAGTATTTT. Its protein product is CASSEPSGGERYTQYF.

This clonotype was counted only a few times. The genes are TRBV19 and TRBJ1-2; possibly TRBD1 for D (5 bases). V gave up 6 bases and J gave up 7 bases, with 12 bases separating them. The CDR3 runs 12 residues. Germline lookup yields CDR1 LNHDA and CDR2 SQIVND (reference sequence). CDR3 in amino acids: CASRLNRLGYTF. For the CDR3, the DNA is TGTGCCAGTAGGTTAAACAGGCTTGGCTACACCTTC.

The chain combines TRBV7-9 with TRBJ2-5; D assignment may be TRBD1 or TRBD2 (5 bases each). V lost 8 bases and J 3 bases, leaving 13 bases between the germline ends. This CDR3 has 13 residues. Germline CDR1 is SEHNR and CDR2 is FQNEAQ (reference sequence). The CDR3, as DNA: TGTGCCAGCTGTGGGGGTTTAAAAGAGACCCAGTACTTC. This gives the protein CASCGGLKETQYF.